The sequence of this T cell receptor (beta chain) was determined in a study of Tregs in tolerant kidney transplant recipients. Study information: Recipients received nonmyeloablative bone marrow transplants from related graft donors, with transient mixed chimerism. Notes on the study in general: No direct test of biological reproducibility was done here. Validation in larger populations is needed because few patients were studied.

Germline CDR1 is SNHLY and CDR2 is FYNNEI. CDR3 length: 15 residues. The ends lost 6 bases at V and 8 bases at J; junction bases unmatched: 7. Notes on this clone: What it recognizes is unknown.

Profiled with immunoSEQ multiplex PCR; TCRdb holds only in-frame clones, not every one. The repertoire has about 15,000 clones, around four fifths of them found once; the top ten carry approximately 1.7%. Regulatory T cells were sorted from thawed PBMCs rested overnight at 37°C with approximately 210 IU/ml IL-2. Source: Tregs from blood, taken before the transplant. The gene calls are TRBV2 and TRBJ2-2; 12 bases are shared with TRBD1. The source is a human donor who received a combined kidney and bone marrow transplant. DNA of the CDR3: TGTGCCAGCAGAGCCGGGACAGGGGGCACAGGGGAGCTGTTTTTT. This encodes CASRAGTGGTGELFF. Full variable domain (outside the CDR3, taken from reference TRBV2 and TRBJ2-2): EPEVTQTPSHQVTQMGQEVILRCVPISNHLYFYWYRQILGQKVEFLVSFYNNEISEKSEIFDDQFSVERPDGSNFTLKIRSTKLEDSAMYFCASRAGTGGTGELFFGEGSRLTVL.